These 27 T cell receptor beta chains share one sample of origin, sequenced in a study of blood T cell repertoires in COVID-19. TCRdb keeps only in-frame clones here, not all; method: immunoSEQ multiplex PCR. The table shows about 350,000 clones, with around 87% occurring only once. The specimen sequenced was peripheral blood. These receptors were collected from a woman between 50 and 59 years old with COVID-19, enrolled during active disease.

The J gene is TRBJ1-2, the V gene TRBV11-2; D unclear. Germline V gene data show CDR1 as SGHAT and CDR2 as FQNNGV. CDR3 size: 15 residues. V lost 5 bases, J lost 4 bases, and 17 bases lay in between. The CDR3 nucleotides read TGTGCCAGCAGCAAAGCCACGTCCGGGATCTATGGCTACACCTTC. It encodes CASSKATSGIYGYTF.

The chain employs TRBV3-1 (or the pseudogene TRBV3-2) and TRBJ2-1; D is ambiguous. CDR1 is LGHDT, CDR2 YNNKEL, per germline (reference sequence). V lost 0 bases, J lost 1 base, and 7 bases lay in between. The CDR3 sequence is 15 residues long. This CDR3 is CASSQDVSSYNEQFF. CDR3 in DNA: TGTGCCAGCAGCCAAGATGTGAGTTCCTACAATGAGCAGTTCTTC.

The chain links TRBV7-2 to TRBJ2-4; the match to TRBD2 covers 16 bases. The junction had 8 bases not matched to a gene; V was cut back by 3 bases and J by 6 bases. This CDR3 has 18 residues. The germline V gene encodes CDR1 SGHTA and CDR2 FQGNSA. This CDR3 reads CASSLQPGTSGRGNIQYF. The CDR3 DNA reads TGTGCCAGCAGCTTGCAGCCGGGGACTAGCGGGAGGGGAAACATTCAGTACTTC. Complete variable domain (other parts from reference TRBV7-2 and TRBJ2-4): GAGVSQSPSNKVTEKGKDVELRCDPISGHTALYWYRQSLGQGLEFLIYFQGNSAPDKSGLPSDRFSAERTGGSVSTLTIQRTQQEDSAVYLCASSLQPGTSGRGNIQYFGAGTRLSVL.

This clone was counted a few times. This chain uses TRBV30 with TRBJ2-3; TRBD2 matches at 11 bases. There are 15 residues in the CDR3. Germline values: CDR1 GTSNPN, CDR2 SVGIG (reference sequence). The J segment lost 5 bases and the V segment lost 2 bases, leaving 6 bases of the junction unmatched. CDR3 in amino acids: CAWSLGLADKDTQYF. DNA for the CDR3: TGTGCCTGGAGTCTGGGACTAGCGGACAAAGATACGCAGTATTTT.

This clone was counted only a few times. This chain joins TRBV19 and TRBJ2-1, with 9 bases identical to TRBD1. Germline V lookup: CDR1 LNHDA, CDR2 SQIVND (reference sequence). The CDR3 is 14 amino acids. V was clipped by 6 bases and J by 5 bases; unmatched bases: 5. CDR3 protein: CASSRRDRDNEQFF. The CDR3, as DNA: TGTGCCAGTAGCCGCCGGGACAGGGACAATGAGCAGTTCTTC.

J is TRBJ1-5 and V is TRBV1; the DNA was not compared with TRBD1, the D call given in the table. TRBV1 is a pseudogene segment. The CDR3 consists of 16 residues. The CDR3 nucleotides read TGCACCAGCAGCCAACCTGGCTCAGGGGGCAATCAGCCCCAGCATTTT. It yields the protein CTSSQPGSGGNQPQHF.

The V call is TRBV5-4, the J call TRBJ2-2; D perhaps matches TRBD2 (5 bases). CDR3 length equals 16 residues. The V end was cut by 6 bases, the J end by 0 bases, with 15 bases between. The germline CDR1 and CDR2 sequences are SGHNT and YYREEE (reference sequence). CDR3 nucleotide sequence: TGTGCCAGCAAGTGGAGAGGGAATCCGAACACCGGGGAGCTGTTTTTT. This gives the protein CASKWRGNPNTGELFF. The variable domain in full, with the rest retrieved from reference TRBV5-4 and TRBJ2-2, is ETGVTQSPTHLIKTRGQQVTLRCSSQSGHNTVSWYQQALGQGPQFIFQYYREEENGRGNFPPRFSGLQFPNYSSELNVNALELDDSALYLCASKWRGNPNTGELFFGEGSRLTVL.

The chain employs TRBV30 and TRBJ2-5; TRBD2 aligns across 16 bases. Looked up from germline, CDR1 is GTSNPN and CDR2 is SVGIG (reference sequence). CDR3 length equals 16 residues. V gave up 2 bases and J gave up 5 bases; unmatched junction bases: 5. DNA for the CDR3: TGTGCCTGGAGTCCGCCGGGACTAGCGGGAGGGGAGACCCAGTACTTC. It specifies CAWSPPGLAGGETQYF.

Only one count was recorded for this clone. CDR3 DNA: TGTGCCAGCAGTTGGGGCAGGGGTAACTATGGCTACACCTTC. It specifies CASSWGRGNYGYTF. V and J are TRBV6-5 and TRBJ1-2; D is perhaps TRBD1 (6 bases). From germline, CDR1 is MNHEY and CDR2 SVGAGI. With 4 bases removed from V and 1 base from J, the gap between germline ends came to 10 bases. The CDR3 is 14 amino acids.

The J gene is TRBJ1-1, the V gene TRBV5-6, with 7 bases aligning to TRBD1. This CDR3 is built from 13 residues. The J segment lost 6 bases and the V segment lost 4 bases, leaving 6 bases of the junction unmatched. Germline CDR1 and CDR2: SGHDT and YYEEEE. This CDR3 reads CASSMGQPAEAFF. CDR3 in DNA: TGTGCCAGCAGCATGGGACAGCCAGCTGAAGCTTTCTTT.

V is TRBV27 and J is TRBJ2-5; no clear D. There are 13 residues in the CDR3. The V end lost 5 bases, the J end lost 5 bases, and 12 bases lay between the germline ends. Germline CDR1 and CDR2: MNHEY and SMNVEV (reference sequence). CDR3 bases: TGTGCCAGCAGTCTTTTTTCGTTGGAGACCCAGTACTTC. Its translation is CASSLFSLETQYF.

This chain connects TRBV11-2 to TRBJ2-5, with a tentative D call TRBD1 (6 bases). Per the germline V gene, CDR1 is SGHAT and CDR2 is FQNNGV. V was pared by 2 bases and J by 2 bases, with 12 bases between. The CDR3 extends over 15 amino acids. The CDR3 nucleotides read TGTGCCAGCAGCTTACAGGGGTGGGGGCAAGAGACCCAGTACTTC. This gives the protein CASSLQGWGQETQYF. The full variable domain, completed using reference TRBV11-2 and TRBJ2-5, is EAGVAQSPRYKIIEKRQSVAFWCNPISGHATLYWYQQILGQGPKLLIQFQNNGVVDDSQLPKDRFSAERLKGVDSTLKIQPAKLEDSAVYLCASSLQGWGQETQYFGPGTRLLVL.

The chain links TRBV24-1 to TRBJ2-2; D ambiguous. The V gene lost 8 bases and the J gene lost 0 bases, with 9 bases spanning the gap. The CDR3 totals 14 residues. From germline, CDR1 is KGHDR and CDR2 SFDVKD. The CDR3 spells CATMKAANTGELFF. The DNA for the CDR3 is TGTGCCACCATGAAGGCGGCGAACACCGGGGAGCTGTTTTTT.

The count of this clone is one. The chain employs TRBV6-4 and TRBJ1-1, with 7 bases fitting TRBD1. V dropped 6 bases and J dropped 8; count of bases not matched to a gene: 9. Germline CDR1 and CDR2: MRHNA and SNTAGT. The CDR3 covers 13 residues. CDR3 DNA: TGTGCCAGCAGCCGGGAAGGGGGCGACGAAGCTTTCTTT. Translation: CASSREGGDEAFF.

In the case of this clone: The junction departs from germline at one end; a sequencing error may be responsible. The CDR3: CASILFQGDTEAFF. CDR3 in DNA: TGTGCCAGCATCTTATTCCAGGGGGATACTGAAGCTTTCTTT. This chain joins TRBV7-9 and TRBJ1-1, with 7 nucleotides matching TRBD1. CDR3 length: 14 amino acids. CDR1 is SEHNR, CDR2 FQNEAQ, per germline (reference sequence).

This chain links TRBV2 with TRBJ1-2; D possibly corresponds to TRBD1 (5 bases). The CDR3 sequence is 13 residues long. The germline V gene has CDR1 SNHLY and CDR2 FYNNEI. Trimming cost V 8 bases and J 8 bases, with 18 bases left between them. CDR3 DNA: TGTGCCAGCGTCAACCTTCCTGGGGGGGGCTACACCTTC. Translation gives CASVNLPGGGYTF.

V and J are TRBV9 and TRBJ2-1, with 13 bases matching TRBD2. Germline V lookup: CDR1 SGDLS, CDR2 YYNGEE. This CDR3 has 17 amino acids. With V trimmed by 3 bases and J by 6 bases, 9 bases remained unmatched. The CDR3, as DNA: TGTGCCAGCAGCGGAACCCCGGGACTAGCGGGGATCAATGAGCAGTTCTTC. It is translated as CASSGTPGLAGINEQFF.

This chain joins TRBV18 and TRBJ2-1; D may be TRBD2 (6 bases). The CDR3 runs 16 residues. V lost 2 bases and J 2 bases, leaving 13 bases between the germline ends. From germline, CDR1 is KGHSH and CDR2 LQKENI. The CDR3 DNA reads TGTGCCAGCTCACCAGGGATAGCGGCGGCCTACAATGAGCAGTTCTTC. It yields the protein CASSPGIAAAYNEQFF.

This clone was counted once. The J gene is TRBJ1-1, the V gene TRBV27; 7 nucleotides match TRBD1. The CDR3 spans 15 residues. Trimming removed 4 bases from V and 0 bases from J; junction bases left unmatched: 5. The germline gives CDR1 MNHEY, CDR2 SMNVEV (reference sequence). CDR3 amino acids: CASSSGTVLNTEAFF. The CDR3 coding sequence is TGTGCCAGCAGTTCCGGGACAGTGTTGAACACTGAAGCTTTCTTT.

The chain recombines TRBV6-2 or TRBV6-3 with TRBJ1-3; D remains ambiguous. Germline CDR1 and CDR2: MNHEY and SVGEGT. V was clipped by 5 bases and J by 4 bases, with 12 bases between them. CDR3 length: 14 amino acids. The CDR3 nucleotides read TGTGCCAGCAGTAGAGACGCGGCGGGAAACACCATATATTTT. Encoded protein: CASSRDAAGNTIYF.

This chain joins TRBV11-2 and TRBJ1-2; TRBD1 aligns across 10 bases. The germline gives CDR1 SGHAT, CDR2 FQNNGV. With V trimmed by 5 bases and J by 4 bases, 13 bases remained unmatched. The CDR3 covers 17 residues. The CDR3 DNA reads TGTGCCAGCAGCCCCTTTCTGGAGACAGGGGGCACCTATGGCTACACCTTC. Its translation is CASSPFLETGGTYGYTF. Full variable domain (remainder filled in from reference TRBV11-2 and TRBJ1-2): EAGVAQSPRYKIIEKRQSVAFWCNPISGHATLYWYQQILGQGPKLLIQFQNNGVVDDSQLPKDRFSAERLKGVDSTLKIQPAKLEDSAVYLCASSPFLETGGTYGYTFGSGTRLTVV.

In this sample, this clone turned up a few times. The chain recombines TRBV5-4 with TRBJ2-7; tentatively, D is TRBD1 (6 bases). Germline values: CDR1 SGHNT, CDR2 YYREEE (reference sequence). V was pared by 0 bases and J by 2 bases, with 9 bases between. This CDR3 has 14 amino acids. This CDR3 is CASSLGAGAYEQYF. The CDR3 DNA sequence: TGTGCCAGCAGCTTGGGAGCAGGGGCCTACGAGCAGTACTTC.

V gene TRBV3-1 (or the pseudogene TRBV3-2) combines with J gene TRBJ1-1; no firm D call. Per germline, CDR1 LGHDT and CDR2 YNNKEL (reference sequence). Trimming cost V 0 bases and J 2 bases, with 7 bases left between them. This CDR3 has 14 residues. The CDR3 sequence is CASSQDRFNTEAFF. The CDR3 DNA reads TGTGCCAGCAGCCAAGACAGGTTTAACACTGAAGCTTTCTTT.

The rearrangement uses TRBV27 and TRBJ1-2; TRBD1 matches at 10 bases. Per germline, CDR1 MNHEY and CDR2 SMNVEV (reference sequence). The CDR3 sequence is 15 residues long. V lost 5 bases and J lost 7; bases outside the gene matches: 10. The CDR3 here is CASSTSGQGYGGYTF. DNA of the CDR3: TGTGCCAGCAGTACCTCGGGACAGGGGTACGGTGGCTACACCTTC.

The J gene is TRBJ1-2, the V gene TRBV19; D unresolved. Germline CDR1 reads LNHDA; CDR2 reads SQIVND (reference sequence). Between the trimmed V and J ends, which lost 5 bases and 5 bases, there was a span of 21 bases. The length of the CDR3 is 16 residues. CDR3: CASSPSVQDPQYGYTF. CDR3 bases: TGTGCCAGTAGTCCATCCGTCCAGGATCCACAATATGGCTACACCTTC.

The chain is built from TRBV2 and TRBJ1-1, with D perhaps matching TRBD1 (5 bases). The germline V gene encodes CDR1 SNHLY and CDR2 FYNNEI. The V end was cut by 10 bases, the J end by 1 base, with 19 bases between. The CDR3 is made up of 15 amino acids. The CDR3 loop reads CATPGAGPGNTEAFF. DNA of the CDR3: TGTGCCACCCCGGGCGCAGGGCCCGGGAACACTGAAGCTTTCTTT.

The chain uses TRBV5-1 and TRBJ2-7, with no clear D. The ends were cut back, 1 base at V and 6 bases at J, with 8 bases in the middle. This CDR3 has 12 residues. Germline CDR1 and CDR2: SGHRS and YFSETQ. CDR3 in DNA: TGCGCCAGCAGCTTGCCCTCGAGCGAGCAGTACTTC. Amino acids: CASSLPSSEQYF.